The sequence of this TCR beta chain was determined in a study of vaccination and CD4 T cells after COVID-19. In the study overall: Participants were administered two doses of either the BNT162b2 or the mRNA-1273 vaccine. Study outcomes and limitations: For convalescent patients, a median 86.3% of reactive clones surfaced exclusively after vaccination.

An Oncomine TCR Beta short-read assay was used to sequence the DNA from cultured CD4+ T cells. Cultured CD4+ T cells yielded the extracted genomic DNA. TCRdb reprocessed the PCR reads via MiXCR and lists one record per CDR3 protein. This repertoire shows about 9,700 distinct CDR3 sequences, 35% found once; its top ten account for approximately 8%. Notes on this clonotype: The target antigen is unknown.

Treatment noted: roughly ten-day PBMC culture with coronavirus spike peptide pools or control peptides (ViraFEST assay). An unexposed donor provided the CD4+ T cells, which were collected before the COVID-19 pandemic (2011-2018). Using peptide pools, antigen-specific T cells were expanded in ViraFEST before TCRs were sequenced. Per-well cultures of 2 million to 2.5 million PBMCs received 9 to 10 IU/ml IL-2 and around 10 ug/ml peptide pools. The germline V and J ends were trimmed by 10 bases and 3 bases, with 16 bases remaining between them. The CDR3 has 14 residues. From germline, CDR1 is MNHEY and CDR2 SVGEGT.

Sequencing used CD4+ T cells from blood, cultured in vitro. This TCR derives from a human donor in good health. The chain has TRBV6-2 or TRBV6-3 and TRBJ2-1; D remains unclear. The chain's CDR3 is CATRAGPVYNEQFF. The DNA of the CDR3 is TGTGCCACACGAGCCGGGCCCGTCTACAATGAGCAGTTCTTC.